This T cell receptor beta chain is from a study of cytomegalovirus exposure and HLA in healthy donors. About the study: A data release that came early held roughly 80 million unique TCRs from HLA-typed donors.

Details on this clone: Its antigen is not identified.

The PCR was carried out with 60 Vbeta primers and 13 Jbeta primers. Some clones are missing from TCRdb's copy, which holds only in-frame ones; the method was immunoSEQ multiplex PCR. The sample lists about 120,000 clones, 70% to 80% occurring once. Regarding the study as a whole: TRBV6-2, TRBV6-3 and other indistinguishable V segments were excluded.

Germline loops: CDR1 KGHSH, CDR2 LQKENI. The V gene end was trimmed by 6 bases and the J gene end by 8 bases; junction bases not matched to a gene: 12. CDR3 size: 14 residues. The TCR sequence derives from a woman aged 40 to 50 in good health and CMV-seropositive. The chain combines TRBV18 with TRBJ1-2; TRBD1 matches at 7 bases. Material: PBMCs. CDR3 nucleotide sequence: TGTGCCAGCTCCCCAACTACAGGGGCGGACGGCTACACCTTC. Residues: CASSPTTGADGYTF.